This is a list of T cell receptor beta chains from one sample in a study of yellow fever vaccine responses in identical twins. TCRdb recomputed calls from the RT-PCR reads with MiXCR, one row per CDR3 protein. The sample contains about 20,000 distinct CDR3 sequences, roughly three quarters of which appear only once. The sample consisted of T cells from blood (PBMCs), unsorted or a sorted subset (not recorded which), taken before or after yellow fever vaccination (not recorded which). These receptors were collected from a woman younger than 35 who received the yellow fever vaccine. Each CDR3 is given with its conserved first and last residue. D genes are given only for firm matches. Rows give clone size only sometimes, using once, few, many, or a class for an expanded clone.

clone_size d_call j_call v_call cdr3_nt cdr3_aa
. . TRBJ2-7 TRBV5-4 TGTGCCAGCAGCTTGGACAGATCCTACGAGCAGTACTTC CASSLDRSYEQYF
few . TRBJ2-1 TRBV20-1 TGCAGTGCTATACTCGACGGGGATGAGCAGTTCTTC CSAILDGDEQFF
few . TRBJ2-3 TRBV6-1 TGTGCCAGCAGGGGGGGACAGCCCACAGATACGCAGTATTTT CASRGGQPTDTQYF
. . TRBJ2-1 TRBV4-1 TGCGCCAGCAGCTCGGTGATTCTCAATGAGCAGTTCTTC CASSSVILNEQFF
. . TRBJ2-1 TRBV13 TGTGCCAGCAGATCTACCGGATACAATGAGCAGTTCTTC CASRSTGYNEQFF
. TRBD2 TRBJ2-1 TRBV5-4 TGTGCCAGCAGTCTGGAGCCTAGCGGCAATGAGCAGTTCTTC CASSLEPSGNEQFF
. . TRBJ2-3 TRBV10-3 TGTGCCATCAGTGTGGAGAGCACAGATACGCAGTATTTT CAISVESTDTQYF
. . TRBJ2-2 TRBV9 TGTGCCAGCAGCGTCGGGGGAGAGGACACCGGGGAGCTGTTTTTT CASSVGGEDTGELFF
. . TRBJ1-1 TRBV29-1 TGCAGCGTTGAGGGACGGACGAACACTGAAGCTTTCTTT CSVEGRTNTEAFF
few . TRBJ2-2 TRBV21-1 TGTGCCAGCAGCAGCCCGGGACCGAACACCGGGGAGCTGTTTTTT CASSSPGPNTGELFF
. . TRBJ2-7 TRBV11-1 TGTGCCAGCAGCTTAAAGACGACAAGGTGGTCGGAGCAGTACTTC CASSLKTTRWSEQYF
. . TRBJ2-5 TRBV18 TGTGCCAGCTCACCATTGGGGACCATCCAAGAGACCCAGTACTTC CASSPLGTIQETQYF
. TRBD1 TRBJ2-7 TRBV4-2 TGTGCCAGCAGACAGCCTGACAGGGGTGGCGAGCAGTACTTC CASRQPDRGGEQYF
. . TRBJ1-5 TRBV28 TGTGCCAGCAGAAATCAGGGCCCTAATCAGCCCCAGCATTTT CASRNQGPNQPQHF
few . TRBJ2-2 TRBV2 TGTGCCAGCAGTGAAGCCCATGGAGGGGTCAACACCGGGGAGCTGTTTTTT CASSEAHGGVNTGELFF
once . TRBJ1-3 TRBV10-3 TGTGCCATCAGTGAGTCGGGGAGCTCTGGAAACACCATATATTTT CAISESGSSGNTIYF
. . TRBJ1-2 TRBV15 TGTGCCACCAGCAGAGAGTATAGTGGGGGCGCGGGCTACACCTTC CATSREYSGGAGYTF
. . TRBJ2-7 TRBV29-1 TGCAGCGTTGAACGGGAGACTGGGGGCGAGCAGTACTTC CSVERETGGEQYF
. . TRBJ2-2 TRBV2 TGTGCCAGCAGCAGAGGGGCGGTCACCGGGGAGCTGTTTTTT CASSRGAVTGELFF
. TRBD2 TRBJ2-1 TRBV11-3 TGTGCCAGCAGCCTCAACAAACTAGCGAGGAGTATCGATGAGCAGTTCTTC CASSLNKLARSIDEQFF
once TRBD1 TRBJ1-2 TRBV18 TGTGCCAGCTCACCCCTTGACAGGGTTGGCTATGGCTACACCTTC CASSPLDRVGYGYTF
. . TRBJ1-4 TRBV20-1 TGCAGTGCTAGAGATCAGGCTAATGAAAAACTGTTTTTT CSARDQANEKLFF
. TRBD1 TRBJ1-2 TRBV15 TGTGCCACCAGCACACAGGGGGCCCCTACTCGTGGCTACACCTTC CATSTQGAPTRGYTF
. . TRBJ2-3 TRBV11-3 TGTGCCAGCAGCTTAGATCTTGGCGGACCCAGCACAGATACGCAGTATTTT CASSLDLGGPSTDTQYF
. TRBD2 TRBJ2-5 TRBV2 TGTGCCAGCAGAACGGGACTAGCGTCCATACAAGAGACCCAGTACTTC CASRTGLASIQETQYF
. . TRBJ2-7 TRBV29-1 TGCAGCGTTGAATCTGTAGGGGGGTACGAGCAGTACTTC CSVESVGGYEQYF
. TRBD1 TRBJ1-2 TRBV6-1 TGTGCCAGCAGTGAACCAGGGGGTGCGGGCGGCTACACCTTC CASSEPGGAGGYTF
. TRBD1 TRBJ1-2 TRBV18 TGTGCCAGCTCACCGGACAGGGGGATCGTCGGCTACACCTTC CASSPDRGIVGYTF
once TRBD2 TRBJ2-1 TRBV18 TGTGCCAGCTCACCTATTCCGGGACTAGCATCCTACAATGAGCAGTTCTTC CASSPIPGLASYNEQFF
once TRBD1 TRBJ2-7 TRBV2 TGTGCCAGCTCGGACAGGGGTTACGAGCAGTACTTC CASSDRGYEQYF
. . TRBJ2-7 TRBV7-9 TGTGCCAGCAGCGACGGGTCAGCCTGGGAGCAGTACTTC CASSDGSAWEQYF
. . TRBJ2-7 TRBV20-1 TGCAGTGCTAAGATGGCACTGGACGAGCAGTACTTC CSAKMALDEQYF
. . TRBJ2-2 TRBV4-1 TGCGCCAGCAGCCAAGAGGAAACCTCTGGGGAGCTGTTTTTT CASSQEETSGELFF
. TRBD1 TRBJ1-6 TRBV2 TGTGCCAGCAGTGGCAGGGGGCGCGTCAATAATTCACCCCTCCACTTT CASSGRGRVNNSPLHF
. TRBD1 TRBJ2-1 TRBV6-1 TGTGCCAGCAGGGGGGGACAGGGGCAAAACAATGAGCAGTTCTTC CASRGGQGQNNEQFF
few . TRBJ2-3 TRBV10-3 TGTGCCATCAGTGACCTAGTAATCCCCACAGATACGCAGTATTTT CAISDLVIPTDTQYF
once . TRBJ1-2 TRBV28 TGTGCCAGCAGTTTATCGGGGGTATTTTATGGCTACACCTTC CASSLSGVFYGYTF
. TRBD2 TRBJ2-2 TRBV20-1 TGCAGCGGACTAGCAAGAACCGGGGAGCTGTTTTTT CSGLARTGELFF
. . TRBJ1-3 TRBV18 TGTGCCAGCTCACCCAACCCGGGGACCGGGAGCTCTGGAAACACCATATATTTT CASSPNPGTGSSGNTIYF
. . TRBJ1-2 TRBV5-1 TGCGCCAGCAGCTTGGGAGCTAACTATGGCTACACCTTC CASSLGANYGYTF
. . TRBJ2-3 TRBV2 TGTGCCACCCTATCGCCGGATACGCAGTATTTT CATLSPDTQYF
. TRBD1 TRBJ1-6 TRBV13 TGTGCCAGCAGCGGAGCCAAGGGACAGGCGGTACTTTCACCCCTCCACTTT CASSGAKGQAVLSPLHF
. . TRBJ2-3 TRBV29-1 TGCAGCGTTGACCGGGGGCTTTCGCAGTATTTT CSVDRGLSQYF
. . TRBJ2-7 TRBV18 TGTGCCAGCTCCCCAACCACTCGGGAATCTCACGAGCAGTACTTC CASSPTTRESHEQYF
. . TRBJ2-2 TRBV5-6 TGTGCCAGCAGCTCGCCGTACGGGGAGCTGTTTTTT CASSSPYGELFF
. . TRBJ2-1 TRBV29-1 TGCAGCGTTGCTTATGGGACTTCCCCCATGGATGAGCAGTTCTTC CSVAYGTSPMDEQFF
once . TRBJ2-2 TRBV10-3 TGTGCCATCGCCGACAAGAACACCGGGGAGCTGTTTTTT CAIADKNTGELFF
. . TRBJ1-1 TRBV7-9 TGTGCCAGCAGCCTTCTCACTGAAGCTTTCTTT CASSLLTEAFF
few . TRBJ1-3 TRBV19 TGTGCCAGTAGTAGGGAACGGACCAGCTCTGGAAACACCATATATTTT CASSRERTSSGNTIYF
. . TRBJ2-1 TRBV4-1 TGCGCCAGCAGCCAATTCAATGAGCAGTTCTTC CASSQFNEQFF
. TRBD1 TRBJ2-3 TRBV19 TGTGCCAGTAGGGACAGGGGGCCTACTAGCACAGATACGCAGTATTTT CASRDRGPTSTDTQYF